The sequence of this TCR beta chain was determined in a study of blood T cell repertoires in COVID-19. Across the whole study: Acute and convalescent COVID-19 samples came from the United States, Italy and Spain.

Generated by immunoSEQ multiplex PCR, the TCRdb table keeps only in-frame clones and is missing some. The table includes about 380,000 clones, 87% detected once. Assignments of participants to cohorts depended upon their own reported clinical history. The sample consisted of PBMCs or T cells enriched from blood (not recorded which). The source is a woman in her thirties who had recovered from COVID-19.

For the CDR3, the DNA is TGCAGCGTCTCCCCGGGACTGCTCTACACAGATACGCAGTATTTT. Translating it yields CSVSPGLLYTDTQYF. The J gene is TRBJ2-3, the V gene TRBV29-1, with D possibly being TRBD2 (6 bases). Germline V CDR1 and CDR2: SQVTM, ANQGSEA. This CDR3 is 15 amino acids long. Trimming left V 6 bases short and J 2 bases short, with 18 bases between.